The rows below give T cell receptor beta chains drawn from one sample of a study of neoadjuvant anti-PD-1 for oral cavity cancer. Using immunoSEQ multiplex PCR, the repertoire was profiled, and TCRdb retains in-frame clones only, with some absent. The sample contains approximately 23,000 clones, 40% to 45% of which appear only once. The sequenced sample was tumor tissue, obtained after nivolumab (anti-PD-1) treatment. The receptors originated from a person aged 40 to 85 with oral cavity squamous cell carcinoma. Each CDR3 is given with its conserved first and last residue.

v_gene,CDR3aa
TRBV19,CASSGRDRVKNEQFF
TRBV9,CASSAKLRGGDFNEQFF
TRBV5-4,CASSLDRDSEKLFF
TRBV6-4,CASSEQGGYGYTF
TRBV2,CASKPPGTYEQYF
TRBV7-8,CASSPAGGWTDTQYF
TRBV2,CASTRTSGNTDTQYF
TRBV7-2,CASSLAAGLNPGELFF
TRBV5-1,CASSLKNYGTGELFF
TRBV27,CASSRATGTGSSPLHF
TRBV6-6,CASSNREDSPLHF
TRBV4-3,CASSQSGGTGNTIYF
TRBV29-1,CSVTAPGGQAAPYEQYF